This TCR beta chain was recovered during a study of T cell responses to AZD1222 COVID-19 vaccine. TCRdb's copy holds only in-frame clones and misses some; the assay was immunoSEQ multiplex PCR. The sample contains some 99,000 clones, 70% to 90% of which appear only once. The study's findings and limits: With dominance at 160-218 and 743-854, vaccine-associated CD4 TCRs spanned spike.

Looked up from germline, CDR1 is SGHRS and CDR2 is YFSETQ. The CDR3 is made up of 14 amino acids. Trimming pared 2 bases from V and 5 bases from J, leaving 13 bases between. Regarding this clone: Its antigen is undetermined.

This sample comprised peripheral blood, obtained 28 days after the second AZD1222 dose. The rearrangement joins TRBV5-1 to TRBJ2-5, with D possibly matching TRBD2 (6 bases). The sequence derives from an adult who received the AZD1222 COVID-19 vaccine. The CDR3 loop reads CASSFTGDGETQYF. CDR3 coding DNA: TGCGCCAGCAGCTTTACGGGGGACGGTGAGACCCAGTACTTC.